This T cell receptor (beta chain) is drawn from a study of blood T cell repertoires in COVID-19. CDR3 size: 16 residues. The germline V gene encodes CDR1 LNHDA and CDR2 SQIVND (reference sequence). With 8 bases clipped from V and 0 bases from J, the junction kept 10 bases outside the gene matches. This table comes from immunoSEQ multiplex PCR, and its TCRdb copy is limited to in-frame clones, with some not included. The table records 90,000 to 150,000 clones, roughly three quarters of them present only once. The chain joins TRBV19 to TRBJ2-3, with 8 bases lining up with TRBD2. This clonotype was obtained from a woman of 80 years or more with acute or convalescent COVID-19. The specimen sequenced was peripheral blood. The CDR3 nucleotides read TGTGCCAGTCGGGGGGGGCGTAGCGGGAGCACAGATACGCAGTATTTT. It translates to CASRGGRSGSTDTQYF.